One sample yielded the 11 T cell receptor beta chains listed below, sequenced in a study of blood T cell repertoires in COVID-19. This table comes from immunoSEQ multiplex PCR, and its TCRdb copy is limited to in-frame clones, with some not included. The sample consists of 110,000 or so clones, about four fifths of them appearing once. Sequenced material: peripheral blood. The receptors come from a woman aged 40 to 50 with acute or convalescent COVID-19.

The chain has TRBV19 and TRBJ2-4, with TRBD1 matching 9 bases. Germline CDR1 reads LNHDA; CDR2 reads SQIVND (reference sequence). The CDR3 has 15 residues. The V and J ends lost 7 bases and 7 bases, in that order; junction bases with no gene match: 11. The CDR3, as DNA: TGTGCCAGTACCCGGGGACAGGGTATAGAGAACATTCAGTACTTC. Its translation: CASTRGQGIENIQYF.

The chain has TRBV2 and TRBJ1-3; 8 nucleotides align to TRBD1. CDR3 length: 18 amino acids. Germline V CDR1 and CDR2: SNHLY, FYNNEI. After removal of 4 bases from V and 1 base from J, the junction contained 12 bases not matched to a gene. Here the CDR3 reads CASSVLILRGLSGNTIYF. In nucleotides, the CDR3 is TGTGCCAGCAGTGTCCTGATACTCAGGGGGCTTTCTGGAAACACCATATATTTT.

The genes are TRBV28 and TRBJ1-2, with a weak D call TRBD1 (6 bases). Germline V gives CDR1 MDHEN, CDR2 SYDVKM. Trimming cost V 4 bases and J 6 bases, with 18 bases left between them. The CDR3 loop spans 15 amino acids. The CDR3 reads CASSSPLGARDGYTF. In DNA form, the CDR3 reads TGTGCCAGCAGTTCCCCCTTGGGGGCTCGTGATGGCTACACCTTC.

The chain links TRBV18 to TRBJ1-6, with TRBD1 as a possible D gene (5 bases). Germline assignment: CDR1 KGHSH and CDR2 LQKENI. This CDR3 comprises 15 residues. The V and J ends lost 3 bases and 5 bases respectively, with 11 bases between them. The CDR3 protein is CASSPHQGDNSPLHF. CDR3 in DNA: TGTGCCAGCTCACCCCACCAGGGCGATAATTCACCCCTCCACTTT.

This clone was seen more than once but under ten times. CDR3 region: CASSVGGSQETQYF. CDR3 sequence (DNA): TGTGCCAGCAGCGTGGGGGGCTCTCAGGAGACCCAGTACTTC. The chain recombines TRBV5-4 with TRBJ2-5, with D perhaps given as TRBD1 or TRBD2 (6 bases each). Deletions cut 4 bases from V and 5 bases from J, with 15 bases between. The CDR3 loop spans 14 amino acids. CDR1 is SGHNT and CDR2 is YYREEE in the germline V gene (reference sequence).

This chain connects TRBV2 to TRBJ2-2; D is undetermined. The CDR3 loop spans 12 amino acids. The ends were cut back, 6 bases at V and 0 bases at J, with 2 bases in the middle. Germline V gene data show CDR1 as SNHLY and CDR2 as FYNNEI. The chain's CDR3 is CASSTNTGELFF. The CDR3 DNA follows: TGTGCCAGCAGCACGAACACCGGGGAGCTGTTTTTT.

The rearrangement uses TRBV7-2 and TRBJ2-1, with D perhaps TRBD1 (6 bases). The germline V and J ends were trimmed by 3 bases and 7 bases, with 19 bases remaining between them. This CDR3 contains 16 residues. Germline values: CDR1 SGHTA, CDR2 FQGNSA. DNA for the CDR3: TGTGCCAGCAGCTTGGTTCCAATAAACCAGGGGAATGAGCAGTTCTTC. Protein product: CASSLVPINQGNEQFF. The variable domain in full, with the rest retrieved from reference TRBV7-2 and TRBJ2-1, is GAGVSQSPSNKVTEKGKDVELRCDPISGHTALYWYRQSLGQGLEFLIYFQGNSAPDKSGLPSDRFSAERTGGSVSTLTIQRTQQEDSAVYLCASSLVPINQGNEQFFGPGTRLTVL.

The rearrangement joins TRBV5-1 to TRBJ1-2; tentatively, D is TRBD1 (6 bases). The length of the CDR3 is 16 residues. Germline V gene sequence: CDR1 SGHRS, CDR2 YFSETQ. Trimming left V 0 bases short and J 2 bases short, with 14 bases between. The CDR3 coding sequence is TGCGCCAGCAGCTTGGGTGAATACAGGGCCAACTATGGCTACACCTTC. It is translated as CASSLGEYRANYGYTF. The variable domain in full, with the rest retrieved from reference TRBV5-1 and TRBJ1-2, is KAGVTQTPRYLIKTRGQQVTLSCSPISGHRSVSWYQQTPGQGLQFLFEYFSETQRNKGNFPGRFSGRQFSNSRSEMNVSTLELGDSALYLCASSLGEYRANYGYTFGSGTRLTVV.

CDR3 bases: TGTGCCAGCAGCTCCTCAGCAGATACGCAGTATTTT. Protein product: CASSSSADTQYF. This sequence joins TRBV7-9 and TRBJ2-3; D uncertain. Germline V gene data show CDR1 as SEHNR and CDR2 as FQNEAQ (reference sequence). CDR3 length: 12 amino acids. V lost 4 bases, J lost 4 bases, and 6 bases lay in between. The full variable domain, rest sourced from reference TRBV7-9 and TRBJ2-3, is DTGVSQNPRHKITKRGQNVTFRCDPISEHNRLYWYRQTLGQGPEFLTYFQNEAQLEKSRLLSDRFSAERPKGSFSTLEIQRTEQGDSAMYLCASSSSADTQYFGPGTRLTVL.

The V and J genes are TRBV3-1 (or the pseudogene TRBV3-2) and TRBJ2-7; D is undetermined. Between the trimmed V and J ends, which lost 5 bases and 6 bases, there was a span of 8 bases. The CDR3 is made up of 11 amino acids. Germline V gene sequence: CDR1 LGHDT, CDR2 YNNKEL (reference sequence). CDR3 nucleotides: TGTGCCAGCAGCTGGGCAAGCGAGCAGTACTTC. It specifies CASSWASEQYF.

CDR3 DNA sequence: TGTGCCAGCAGCCCGGACAGGCGGCAGGTCACCTTC. Its protein is CASSPDRRQVTF. V usage is TRBV7-2 and J usage is TRBJ1-2; 7 positions match TRBD1. CDR3 length equals 12 residues. From germline, CDR1 is SGHTA and CDR2 FQGNSA. Losses at the gene ends were 5 bases for V and 13 bases for J; bases not matched to a gene: 10.